One and the same sample provided the 3 T cell receptor beta chains below, sequenced in a study of regulatory T cells in long-lasting Graves disease. Time point here: persistent/refractory GD, antithyroid drugs over 5 years with positive TRAb. PBMCs were the source of the RNA used for TCR sequencing. Combining iRepertoire HTBI primers with Arm-PCR of CDR3 regions, the authors built TCR beta libraries. TCRdb redid the calling of the multiplex PCR reads with MiXCR, one entry per CDR3 protein. The sample holds about 460,000 distinct CDR3 sequences, 22% seen once. Sequences were derived from peripheral blood mononuclear cells (PBMCs), sampled when the disease was refractory, from a patient treated with antithyroid drugs. All receptors come from a female donor with Graves disease.

Comment on this clonotype: Germline is not matched at one junction end, which may reflect a read error. The V gene is TRBV5-1, the J gene TRBJ2-1; 7 bases are a match to TRBD1. Germline CDR1 is SGHRS and CDR2 is YFSETQ. CDR3 size: 16 residues. CDR3 sequence reads: CASSLDGTATYNERFF. DNA of the CDR3: TGCGCCAGCAGCTTGGATGGGACAGCAACCTACAATGAGCGGTTCTTC.

This clonotype was seen at least ten times. CDR3 in DNA: TGTGCCAGCACCGAATTCAGGGGGAGGACCCAGTACTTC. This encodes CASTEFRGRTQYF. The chain employs TRBV11-2 and TRBJ2-5; TRBD1 aligns across 7 bases. CDR3 size: 13 residues. Germline CDR1 reads SGHAT; CDR2 reads FQNNGV. The ends lost 7 bases at V and 7 bases at J; junction bases unmatched: 9.

The chain employs TRBV14 and TRBJ2-1; TRBD2 matches at 7 bases. Trimming at V came to 4 bases and at J to 10 bases, leaving 13 bases not matched to a gene. CDR3 length: 15 residues. Germline V gene sequence: CDR1 SGHDN, CDR2 FVKESK. The CDR3 sequence is CASSPLGGRLGEQFF. The CDR3 nucleotides are TGTGCCAGCAGCCCACTCGGCGGGAGACTCGGAGAGCAGTTCTTC. Based on the CDR3 plus reference TRBV14 and TRBJ2-1, the full variable domain is EAGVTQFPSHSVIEKGQTVTLRCDPISGHDNLYWYRRVMGKEIKFLLHFVKESKQDESGMPNNRFLAERTGGTYSTLKVQPAELEDSGVYFCASSPLGGRLGEQFFGPGTRLTVL.